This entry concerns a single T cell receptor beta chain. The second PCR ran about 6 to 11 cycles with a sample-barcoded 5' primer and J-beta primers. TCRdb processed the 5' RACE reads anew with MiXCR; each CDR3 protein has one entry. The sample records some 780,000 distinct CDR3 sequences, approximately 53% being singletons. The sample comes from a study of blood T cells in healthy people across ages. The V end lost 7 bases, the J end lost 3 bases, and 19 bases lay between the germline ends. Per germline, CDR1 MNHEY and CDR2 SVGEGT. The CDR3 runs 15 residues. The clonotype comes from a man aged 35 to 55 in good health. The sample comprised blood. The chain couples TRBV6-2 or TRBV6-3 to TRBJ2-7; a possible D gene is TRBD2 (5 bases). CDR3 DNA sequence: TGTGCCAGCACTAGTCGACCAGCGGTAAGCTACGAGCAGTACTTC. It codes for CASTSRPAVSYEQYF.